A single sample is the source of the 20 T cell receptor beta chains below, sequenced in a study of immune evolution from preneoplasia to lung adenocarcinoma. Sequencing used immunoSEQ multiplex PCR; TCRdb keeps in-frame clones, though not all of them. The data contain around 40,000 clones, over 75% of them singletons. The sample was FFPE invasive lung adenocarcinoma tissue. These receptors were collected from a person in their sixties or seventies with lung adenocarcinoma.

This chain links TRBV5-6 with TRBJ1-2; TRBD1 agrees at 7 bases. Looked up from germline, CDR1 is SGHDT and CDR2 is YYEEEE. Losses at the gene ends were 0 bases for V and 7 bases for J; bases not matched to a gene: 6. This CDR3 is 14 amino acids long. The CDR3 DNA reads TGTGCCAGCAGCTTGGAGGACAGGATCAGTGGCTACACCTTC. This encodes CASSLEDRISGYTF.

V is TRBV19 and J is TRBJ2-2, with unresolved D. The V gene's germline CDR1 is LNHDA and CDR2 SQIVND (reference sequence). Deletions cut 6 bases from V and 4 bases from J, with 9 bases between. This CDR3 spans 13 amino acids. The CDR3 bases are TGTGCCAGTAGACGGCAGAGCACCGGGGAGCTGTTTTTT. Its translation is CASRRQSTGELFF.

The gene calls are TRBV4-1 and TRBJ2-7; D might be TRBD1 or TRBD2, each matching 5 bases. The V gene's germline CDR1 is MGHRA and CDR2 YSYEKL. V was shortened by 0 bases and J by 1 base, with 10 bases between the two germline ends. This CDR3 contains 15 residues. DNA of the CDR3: TGCGCCAGCAGCCAAGAGCGCAGGGAGTCCTACGAGCAGTACTTC. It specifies CASSQERRESYEQYF.

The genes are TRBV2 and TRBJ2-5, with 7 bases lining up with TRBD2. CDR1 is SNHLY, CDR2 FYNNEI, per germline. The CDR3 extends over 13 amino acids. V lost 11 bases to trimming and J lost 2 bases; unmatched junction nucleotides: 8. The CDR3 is CAFSRDYQETQYF. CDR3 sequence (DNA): TGTGCCTTCAGTAGGGACTATCAAGAGACCCAGTACTTC.

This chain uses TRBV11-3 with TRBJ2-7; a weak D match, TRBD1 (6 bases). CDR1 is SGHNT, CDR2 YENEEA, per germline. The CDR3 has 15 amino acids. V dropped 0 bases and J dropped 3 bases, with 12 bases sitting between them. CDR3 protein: CASSLDRGVVYEQYF. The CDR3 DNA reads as TGTGCCAGCAGCTTAGACAGGGGAGTAGTCTACGAGCAGTACTTC.

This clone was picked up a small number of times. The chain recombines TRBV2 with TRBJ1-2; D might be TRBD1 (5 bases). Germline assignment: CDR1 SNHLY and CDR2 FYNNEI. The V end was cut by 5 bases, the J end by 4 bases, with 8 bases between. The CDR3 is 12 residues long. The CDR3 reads CASSSDSYGYTF. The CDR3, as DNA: TGTGCCAGCAGTAGTGACAGCTATGGCTACACCTTC.

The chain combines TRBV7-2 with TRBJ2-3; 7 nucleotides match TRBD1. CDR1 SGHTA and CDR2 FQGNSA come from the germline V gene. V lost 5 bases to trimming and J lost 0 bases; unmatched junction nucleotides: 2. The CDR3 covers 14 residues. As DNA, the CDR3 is TGTGCCAGCAGCCGGGACAGTAGCACAGATACGCAGTATTTT. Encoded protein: CASSRDSSTDTQYF.

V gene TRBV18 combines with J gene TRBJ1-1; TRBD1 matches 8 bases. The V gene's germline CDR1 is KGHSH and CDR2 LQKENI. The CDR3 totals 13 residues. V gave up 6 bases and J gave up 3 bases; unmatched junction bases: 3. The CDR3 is CASSWGQDTEAFF. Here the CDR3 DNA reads TGTGCCAGCTCCTGGGGACAGGACACTGAAGCTTTCTTT.

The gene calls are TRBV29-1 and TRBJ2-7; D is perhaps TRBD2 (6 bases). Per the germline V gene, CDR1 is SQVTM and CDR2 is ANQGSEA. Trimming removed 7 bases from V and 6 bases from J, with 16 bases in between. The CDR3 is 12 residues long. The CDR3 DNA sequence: TGCAGCGGACTAGAACCGACTCTCGAGCAGTACTTC. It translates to CSGLEPTLEQYF.

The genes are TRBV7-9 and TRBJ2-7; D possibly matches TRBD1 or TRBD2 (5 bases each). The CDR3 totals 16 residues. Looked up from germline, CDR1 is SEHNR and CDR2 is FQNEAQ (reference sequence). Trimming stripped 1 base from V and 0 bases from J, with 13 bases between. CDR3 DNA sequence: TGTGCCAGCAGCTTAGTCCACGGGGCCGTCTCCTACGAGCAGTACTTC. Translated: CASSLVHGAVSYEQYF.

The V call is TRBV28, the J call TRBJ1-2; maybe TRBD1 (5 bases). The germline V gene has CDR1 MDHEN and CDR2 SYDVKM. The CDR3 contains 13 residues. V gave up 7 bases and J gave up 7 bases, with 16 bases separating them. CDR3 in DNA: TGTGCCAGCAACGGGGGGAGGGAGGGTGGCTACACCTTC. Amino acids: CASNGGREGGYTF.

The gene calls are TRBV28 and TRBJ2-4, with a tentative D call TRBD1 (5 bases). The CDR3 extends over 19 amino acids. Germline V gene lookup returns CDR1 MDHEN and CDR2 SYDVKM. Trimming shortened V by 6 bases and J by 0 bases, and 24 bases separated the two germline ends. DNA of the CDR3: TGTGCCAGCAGAGATCTCAGGGAATTCACGACATTAGCCAAAAACATTCAGTACTTC. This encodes CASRDLREFTTLAKNIQYF.

The CDR3 DNA sequence: TGTGCCAGCAGCCAAAGGACCCATAGCAATCAGCCCCAGCATTTT. Translation: CASSQRTHSNQPQHF. The rearrangement joins TRBV4-2 to TRBJ1-5; D is undetermined. Germline CDR1 is LGHNA and CDR2 is YNFKEQ. V lost 2 bases and J 0 bases, leaving 8 bases between the germline ends. The CDR3 spans 15 residues.

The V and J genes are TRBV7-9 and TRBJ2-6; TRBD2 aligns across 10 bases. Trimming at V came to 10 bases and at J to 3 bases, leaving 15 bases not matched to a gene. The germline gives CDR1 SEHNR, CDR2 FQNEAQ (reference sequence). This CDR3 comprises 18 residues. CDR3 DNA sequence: TGTGCCACCCGCCGTGGGGGAGCGGGAGGGGATGGGGCCAACGTCCTGACTTTC. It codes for CATRRGGAGGDGANVLTF.

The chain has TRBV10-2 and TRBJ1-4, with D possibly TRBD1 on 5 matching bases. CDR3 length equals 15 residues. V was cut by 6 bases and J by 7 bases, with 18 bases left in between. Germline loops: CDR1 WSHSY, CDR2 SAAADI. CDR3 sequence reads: CASRVSGTSGEKLFF. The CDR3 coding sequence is TGCGCCAGCAGGGTCTCGGGGACTTCCGGTGAAAAACTGTTTTTT.

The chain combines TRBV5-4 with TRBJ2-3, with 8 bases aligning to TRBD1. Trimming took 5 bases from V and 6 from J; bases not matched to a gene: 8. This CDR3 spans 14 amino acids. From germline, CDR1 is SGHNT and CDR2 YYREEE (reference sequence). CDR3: CASSLQGARDTQYF. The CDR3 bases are TGTGCCAGCAGTCTCCAGGGGGCGAGGGATACGCAGTATTTT.

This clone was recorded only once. The CDR3 spells CASSHQGGSNEQFF. In DNA, the CDR3 is TGCGCCAGCAGCCACCAGGGGGGTTCAAATGAGCAGTTCTTC. The V and J genes are TRBV4-1 and TRBJ2-1, with D possibly TRBD1 on 7 matching bases. The CDR3 length is 14 residues. Looked up from germline, CDR1 is MGHRA and CDR2 is YSYEKL. V was cut by 3 bases and J by 7 bases, with 13 bases left in between.

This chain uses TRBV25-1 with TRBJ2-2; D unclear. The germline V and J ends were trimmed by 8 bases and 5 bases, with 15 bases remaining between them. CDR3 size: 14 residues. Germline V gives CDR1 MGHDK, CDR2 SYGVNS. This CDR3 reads CASRPPAMTGELFF. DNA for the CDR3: TGTGCCAGCCGTCCCCCGGCCATGACCGGGGAGCTGTTTTTT.

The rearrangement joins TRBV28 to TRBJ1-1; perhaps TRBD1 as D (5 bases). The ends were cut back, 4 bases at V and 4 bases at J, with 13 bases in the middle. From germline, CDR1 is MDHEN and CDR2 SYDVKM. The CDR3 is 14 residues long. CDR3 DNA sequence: TGTGCCAGCAGTTCCCCGGGACCGTTCACTGAAGCTTTCTTT. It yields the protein CASSSPGPFTEAFF.

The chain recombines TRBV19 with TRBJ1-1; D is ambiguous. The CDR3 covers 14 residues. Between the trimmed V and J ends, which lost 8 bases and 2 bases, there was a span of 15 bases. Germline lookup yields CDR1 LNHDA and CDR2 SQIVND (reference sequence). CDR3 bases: TGTGCCAGTCATGCCAGGAAGGGAAACACTGAAGCTTTCTTT. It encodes CASHARKGNTEAFF.